One and the same sample provided the 3 T cell receptor beta chains below, sequenced in a study of shared clonotypes between healthy human individuals. Profiling relied on immunoSEQ multiplex PCR, and the TCRdb table lists in-frame clones only, not all of them. The profile shows about 2.3 million clones, approximately 93% of them singletons. Sequencing input: naive CD4+ T cells from PBMCs. The subset is: CD45RA+ positively selected. These receptors all come from a man in his late teens or twenties in good health. Some clones in this sample may be carry-over from other donors' samples.

This clone has just a few counts. The chain carries TRBV6-4 and TRBJ1-2, with TRBD1 as a possible D gene (6 bases). V gave up 7 bases and J gave up 4 bases, with 13 bases separating them. In germline, CDR1 is MRHNA, CDR2 SNTAGT. This CDR3 has 13 residues. CDR3 DNA sequence: TGTGCCAGCAAACAGGGCCTTGGCTATGGCTACACCTTC. Protein sequence: CASKQGLGYGYTF.

The gene calls are TRBV5-4 and TRBJ1-2; no reliable D call. Germline loops: CDR1 SGHNT, CDR2 YYREEE (reference sequence). Trimming left V 2 bases short and J 6 bases short, with 17 bases between. This CDR3 contains 15 residues. The CDR3 sequence: CASSFMGRGFDGYTF. In DNA form, the CDR3 reads TGTGCCAGCAGCTTCATGGGCCGCGGATTTGATGGCTACACCTTC.

The chain employs TRBV9 and TRBJ1-2, with TRBD1 as a possible D gene (5 bases). This CDR3 is built from 14 residues. V was clipped by 3 bases and J by 1 base, with 10 bases between them. Per the germline V gene, CDR1 is SGDLS and CDR2 is YYNGEE. CDR3 sequence reads: CASSAQGLNYGYTF. The DNA of the CDR3 is TGTGCCAGCAGCGCCCAGGGTCTTAACTATGGCTACACCTTC.